The following is a T cell receptor (beta chain) sequence with its context. What it binds is not known. Isolated RNA was reverse transcribed into cDNA used as the sequencing template. Sequencing used immunoSEQ multiplex PCR; TCRdb keeps in-frame clones, though not all of them. The repertoire holds some 150,000 clones, with around four fifths as singletons. The sample's treatment: oral pan-JAK inhibitor, 5-10 mg twice daily. Collected material from alopecia areata patients comprised lesional scalp punch biopsies and peripheral blood. PBMCs, the starting material, were the source of sorted CD4+ and CD8+ T cells. This sample is part of a study of CD8+ T cells in alopecia areata. In the study overall: Treated patients were given oral tofacitinib, which was dosed at 5 to 10 mg twice daily.

The CDR3 is 14 residues long. V was clipped by 5 bases and J by 7 bases; unmatched bases: 9. Study-wide results and caveats: Scalp clonality dropped significantly under tofacitinib, as did expanded CD8+ top-100 clones.

The receptor was isolated from a human donor with alopecia areata. The chain couples TRBV23-1 to TRBJ2-7; the match to TRBD1 covers 9 bases. TRBV23-1 is an open reading frame, and its role is uncertain. Sequenced here: CD8+ T cells sorted from blood, sampled at week 4, from a patient treated with tofacitinib. CDR3 in amino acids: CASSSGTGSWEQYF. The CDR3 nucleotides read TGCGCCAGCAGTTCCGGGACAGGGTCTTGGGAGCAGTACTTC.